The 32 T cell receptor beta chains below all came from one sample that was sequenced in a study of breast tumors, draining lymph nodes, adjacent tissues. TCRdb reanalysed the multiplex PCR reads using MiXCR and keeps one entry per CDR3 protein. The table records approximately 230,000 distinct CDR3 sequences, approximately 36% of them present only once. Breast cancer patients provided tissue from their axillary draining lymph nodes. Sequenced sample: axillary lymph node tissue. These receptors were obtained from a female donor with breast cancer. Some clones in this sample may be carry-over from other donors' samples.

This clonotype was observed at least ten times. The chain has TRBV5-4 and TRBJ2-3, with D perhaps TRBD1 (6 bases). Germline V lookup: CDR1 SGHNT, CDR2 YYREEE (reference sequence). The CDR3 totals 15 residues. V gave up 4 bases and J gave up 4 bases, with 16 bases separating them. CDR3: CASSPQGREADTQYF. CDR3 DNA sequence: TGTGCCAGCAGCCCACAGGGTCGGGAAGCAGATACGCAGTATTTT.

Turning to this clonotype: A read error is possible here, since a much larger clone lies one base away. The rearrangement joins TRBV20-1 to TRBJ2-7; TRBD2 might be the D (5 bases). This CDR3 contains 14 residues. The germline gives CDR1 DFQATT, CDR2 SNEGSKA (reference sequence). The ends were cut back, 1 base at V and 6 bases at J, with 16 bases in the middle. The CDR3 DNA reads TGCAGTGCTAGAGGGCTAGCCGATACCTCCGAGCAGTACTTC. It is translated as CSARGLADTSEQYF.

There are many counts of this clonotype. The chain has TRBV19 and TRBJ2-1, with 8 bases identical to TRBD1. Germline V CDR1 and CDR2: LNHDA, SQIVND (reference sequence). This CDR3 contains 14 residues. The V and J ends lost 6 bases and 1 base, in that order; junction bases with no gene match: 2. CDR3 residues: CASRNRGSYNEQFF. As DNA, the CDR3 is TGTGCCAGTAGGAACAGGGGGTCCTACAATGAGCAGTTCTTC.

V gene TRBV4-3 combines with J gene TRBJ2-6, with 7 positions matching TRBD1. CDR1 LGHNA and CDR2 YSLEER come from the germline V gene. V shed 1 base, J shed 2 bases, and the junction held 5 bases outside the gene matches. The CDR3 length is 17 residues. The CDR3 region has the DNA TGCGCCAGCAGCCAAGTAATGAGGGGGCCTGGGGCCAACGTCCTGACTTTC. Its translation is CASSQVMRGPGANVLTF.

The CDR3: CATDRNSPLHF. The CDR3 DNA reads TGTGCTACAGACAGGAATTCACCCCTCCACTTT. The chain links TRBV25-1 to TRBJ1-6; perhaps TRBD1 as D (6 bases). Germline V CDR1 and CDR2: MGHDK, SYGVNS. The CDR3 is 11 residues long.

Only a few counts were recorded for this clonotype. This chain uses TRBV6-5 with TRBJ1-4, with no clear D. V was clipped by 2 bases and J by 7 bases, with 8 bases between them. This CDR3 spans 13 amino acids. CDR1 and CDR2 from the germline V gene are MNHEY and SVGAGI. DNA of the CDR3: TGTGCCAGCAGTTACAGGGTCGCTGAAAAACTGTTTTTT. This codes for CASSYRVAEKLFF.

In its sample, this clonotype was seen many times. The chain joins TRBV7-9 to TRBJ2-3; D is possibly TRBD2 (5 bases). Germline V gives CDR1 SEHNR, CDR2 FQNEAQ (reference sequence). Trimming left V 3 bases short and J 3 bases short, with 19 bases between. The CDR3 is 17 amino acids. CDR3 in amino acids: CASSFLRGRGRTDTQYF. The CDR3 bases are TGTGCCAGCAGCTTTCTTCGGGGTCGAGGTAGGACAGATACGCAGTATTTT.

This clonotype was recorded many times. The gene calls are TRBV29-1 and TRBJ2-1; TRBD2 is a possible D gene (6 bases). Germline V gene data show CDR1 as SQVTM and CDR2 as ANQGSEA. The CDR3 totals 14 residues. V lost 1 base to trimming and J lost 15 bases, with 22 bases between them. The DNA for the CDR3 is TGCAGCGTTGAAGTCGACGTCGGGACTCCAGGTTTGTTCTTC. Amino acids: CSVEVDVGTPGLFF.

This clonotype was found many times. The chain has TRBV4-2 and TRBJ1-2, with a weak D call TRBD1 (6 bases). Germline V gene sequence: CDR1 LGHNA, CDR2 YNFKEQ. V lost 1 base to trimming and J lost 7 bases, with 22 bases between them. CDR3 size: 17 residues. The CDR3 here is CASSQGMGGLPPRGYTF. CDR3 bases: TGTGCCAGCAGCCAAGGGATGGGGGGCCTCCCCCCTCGTGGCTACACCTTC.

This clonotype was found many times. The J gene is TRBJ2-1, the V gene TRBV20-1; D may be TRBD1 or TRBD2 (5 bases each). This CDR3 is built from 12 residues. The germline V and J ends were trimmed by 6 bases and 8 bases, with 14 bases remaining between them. Germline CDR1 and CDR2: DFQATT and SNEGSKA (reference sequence). The CDR3 reads CSALDWGDEQFF. The CDR3 DNA sequence: TGCAGTGCCCTGGACTGGGGCGATGAGCAGTTCTTC.

This clonotype was seen repeatedly, ten times or more. CDR3 sequence (DNA): TGTGCCAAACAGGGACAGGGGGATGAAAAACTGTTTTTT. Protein product: CAKQGQGDEKLFF. The chain recombines TRBV6-4 with TRBJ1-4; 11 bases are shared with TRBD1. V lost 10 bases and J lost 6; bases outside the gene matches: 4. The CDR3 loop spans 13 amino acids. Germline V lookup: CDR1 MRHNA, CDR2 SNTAGT.

This clonotype was recorded a few times. A much larger clone lies one base from this, so it may be a read error. V gene TRBV9 combines with J gene TRBJ2-1; D is perhaps TRBD2 (7 bases). This CDR3 contains 15 residues. Germline CDR1 reads SGDLS; CDR2 reads YYNGEE. In DNA, the CDR3 is TGTGCCAGCAGCTCTCCTGGCGGGGGCTACAATGAGCCGTTCTTC. Translated, it gives CASSSPGGGYNEPFF.

Ten or more counts support this clonotype. The chain couples TRBV6-6 to TRBJ2-1, with TRBD2 matching 9 bases. The CDR3 is made up of 13 amino acids. The junction had 5 bases not matched to a gene; V was cut back by 5 bases and J by 9 bases. Germline V lookup: CDR1 MNHNY, CDR2 SVGAGI (reference sequence). The CDR3: CASSGGLAREQFF. CDR3 DNA sequence: TGTGCCAGCAGTGGGGGACTAGCCCGTGAGCAGTTCTTC.

Only a few counts were recorded for this clonotype. J is TRBJ2-1 and V is TRBV27, with D hard to call. With 6 bases removed from V and 7 bases from J, the gap between germline ends came to 16 bases. From germline, CDR1 is MNHEY and CDR2 SMNVEV (reference sequence). The CDR3 covers 14 residues. CDR3 sequence: CASRAETGWNEQFF. The CDR3 DNA reads TGTGCCAGCAGGGCGGAGACTGGGTGGAATGAGCAGTTCTTC.

On this clonotype: The junction shows a germline mismatch at one end, possibly a read error. The chain is built from TRBV25-1 and TRBJ2-3; TRBD1 or TRBD2 may be the D gene (6 bases each). Per germline, CDR1 MGHDK and CDR2 SYGVNS. The CDR3 length is 14 residues. CDR3 coding DNA: TGTGCTAGCAGTTCTCGGGGGCTCACAGATACGCAGTATTTT. Amino acids: CASSSRGLTDTQYF. Based on the CDR3 plus reference TRBV25-1 and TRBJ2-3, the full variable domain is EADIYQTPRYLVIGTGKKITLECSQTMGHDKMYWYQQDPGMELHLIHYSYGVNSTEKGDLSSESTVSRIRTEHFPLTLESARPSHTSQYLCASSSRGLTDTQYFGPGTRLTVL.

There are many counts of this clonotype. The chain has TRBV7-2 and TRBJ1-2; 9 bases line up with TRBD1. The V segment lost 2 bases and the J segment 7 bases; nucleotides outside the gene matches: 8. CDR3 length: 15 residues. Germline assignment: CDR1 SGHTA and CDR2 FQGNSA. Here the CDR3 reads CASSLITGGRSGYTF. CDR3 nucleotide sequence: TGTGCCAGCAGCTTAATCACAGGGGGCAGGAGTGGCTACACCTTC. The whole variable domain, filled in from reference TRBV7-2 and TRBJ1-2, reads GAGVSQSPSNKVTEKGKDVELRCDPISGHTALYWYRQSLGQGLEFLIYFQGNSAPDKSGLPSDRFSAERTGGSVSTLTIQRTQQEDSAVYLCASSLITGGRSGYTFGSGTRLTVV.

This clonotype was found once. The chain has TRBV19 and TRBJ1-5; no firm D call. V was clipped by 5 bases and J by 5 bases, with 10 bases between them. CDR1 LNHDA and CDR2 SQIVND come from the germline V gene (reference sequence). The CDR3 runs 13 residues. The CDR3 DNA reads as TGTGCCAGTAGTGAGAACGGGTATCAGCCCCAGCATTTT. Protein sequence: CASSENGYQPQHF.

This clonotype was observed many times. V gene TRBV3-1 combines with J gene TRBJ1-6; D gene unclear. Between the trimmed V and J ends, which lost 4 bases and 6 bases, there was a span of 16 bases. In germline, CDR1 is LGHDT, CDR2 YNNKEL (reference sequence). CDR3 length equals 16 residues. CDR3 DNA sequence: TGTGCCAGCAGCCCCACGAAAAACAGTCCTAATTCACCCCTCCACTTT. The encoded protein is CASSPTKNSPNSPLHF.

This clonotype showed up many times. This chain connects TRBV29-1 to TRBJ1-6, with D uncertain. This CDR3 region has 13 residues. The germline V gene has CDR1 SQVTM and CDR2 ANQGSEA. V was clipped by 7 bases and J by 0 bases, with 7 bases between them. The CDR3 DNA reads TGCAGCGCAGGACGCTCCTATAATTCACCCCTCCACTTT. Protein sequence: CSAGRSYNSPLHF.

This clonotype was observed a few times. A much more abundant neighbour one base away suggests this may be a read error. V usage is TRBV7-3 and J usage is TRBJ2-5; 9 positions agree with TRBD1. CDR1 is SGHTA, CDR2 FQGTGA, per germline. The CDR3 runs 17 residues. In DNA form, the CDR3 reads TGTGCCAGCAGCTTAGGTTCGGACAGGGGAAGTAAAGAGCCCCAGTACTTC. Protein: CASSLGSDRGSKEPQYF.

This clonotype has at least ten counts. This chain uses TRBV20-1 with TRBJ2-2, with TRBD2 as a possible D gene (6 bases). CDR1 is DFQATT and CDR2 is SNEGSKA in the germline V gene (reference sequence). This CDR3 region has 13 residues. Trimming pared 3 bases from V and 7 bases from J, leaving 12 bases between. The CDR3 bases are TGCAGTGCTAGGAGGCGGGGAGTCGGGGAGCTGTTTTTT. This gives the protein CSARRRGVGELFF.

This clonotype was detected ten times or more. CDR3 in DNA: TGTGCCAGTAGTATAATGACCGGTACCTACGAGCAGTACTTC. It translates to CASSIMTGTYEQYF. The J gene is TRBJ2-7, the V gene TRBV19; no reliable D call. The CDR3 runs to 14 residues. Trimming pared 2 bases from V and 2 bases from J, leaving 10 bases between. CDR1 and CDR2 from the germline V gene are LNHDA and SQIVND (reference sequence).

This clonotype was found many times. This sequence joins TRBV7-2 and TRBJ2-3, with 8 bases that match TRBD2. The V and J ends lost 0 bases and 4 bases, in that order; junction bases with no gene match: 6. Germline V gene lookup returns CDR1 SGHTA and CDR2 FQGNSA. The CDR3 runs 16 residues. The CDR3 region has the DNA TGTGCCAGCAGCTTAGCAGGGGACGGGAGGGCAGATACGCAGTATTTT. Its protein is CASSLAGDGRADTQYF.

V and J are TRBV2 and TRBJ1-6; D unresolved. The CDR3 consists of 10 residues. CDR1 and CDR2 from the germline V gene are SNHLY and FYNNEI. The V and J ends lost 2 bases and 10 bases respectively, with 0 bases between them. CDR3 DNA: TGTGCCAGCAGTGAATCACCCCTCCACTTT. Translation: CASSESPLHF.

As concerns this clonotype: A much larger clone is a single base away; this may be a read error. The rearrangement links TRBV20-1 to TRBJ2-3, with 8 positions matching TRBD2. Per the germline V gene, CDR1 is DFQATT and CDR2 is SNEGSKA (reference sequence). CDR3 length: 11 residues. CDR3 sequence: CSARVTGGMSF. CDR3 nucleotides: TGCAGTGCTAGGGTAACGGGGGGGATGTCTTTT.

The rearrangement uses TRBV29-1 and TRBJ1-2; 9 bases align to TRBD1. This CDR3 region has 12 residues. Germline V CDR1 and CDR2: SQVTM, ANQGSEA. Germline trimming cut 4 bases from V and 3 bases from J; bases unmatched to any gene: 0. As DNA, the CDR3 is TGCAGCGTTGGGACAGGGGACTATGGCTACACCTTC. Encoded protein: CSVGTGDYGYTF.

This rearrangement joins TRBV5-1 to TRBJ2-7, with 7 bases identical to TRBD1. The J segment lost 2 bases and the V segment lost 0 bases, leaving 2 bases of the junction unmatched. There are 14 residues in the CDR3. Germline assignment: CDR1 SGHRS and CDR2 YFSETQ. The CDR3 bases are TGCGCCAGCAGCTTGGTGGGACAGCCCTACGAGCAGTACTTC. Its protein is CASSLVGQPYEQYF. The full variable domain, its missing parts supplied by reference TRBV5-1 and TRBJ2-7, is KAGVTQTPRYLIKTRGQQVTLSCSPISGHRSVSWYQQTPGQGLQFLFEYFSETQRNKGNFPGRFSGRQFSNSRSEMNVSTLELGDSALYLCASSLVGQPYEQYFGPGTRLTVT.

This clonotype was observed many times. The rearrangement joins TRBV11-2 to TRBJ2-7, with 7 bases fitting TRBD2. The CDR3 totals 12 residues. Germline CDR1 and CDR2: SGHAT and FQNNGV. The V gene end was trimmed by 5 bases and the J gene end by 5 bases; junction bases not matched to a gene: 3. CDR3 coding DNA: TGTGCCAGCAGCCGGACTAGTGACGAGCAGTACTTC. It yields the protein CASSRTSDEQYF. Combining the CDR3 with reference TRBV11-2 and TRBJ2-7 gives the whole variable domain EAGVAQSPRYKIIEKRQSVAFWCNPISGHATLYWYQQILGQGPKLLIQFQNNGVVDDSQLPKDRFSAERLKGVDSTLKIQPAKLEDSAVYLCASSRTSDEQYFGPGTRLTVT.

In this sample, this clonotype turned up a few times. V usage is TRBV10-1 and J usage is TRBJ2-1; TRBD2 matches at 13 bases. Germline trimming cut 6 bases from V and 8 bases from J; bases unmatched to any gene: 10. Per the germline V gene, CDR1 is WNHNN and CDR2 is SYGVQD (reference sequence). The CDR3 is made up of 16 amino acids. The CDR3 DNA reads TGCGCCAGCAGCGGACTACTAGCGGGGGGGCCCCATGAGCAGTTCTTC. As protein: CASSGLLAGGPHEQFF.

This clonotype has at least ten counts. The chain uses TRBV12-3 or TRBV12-4 and TRBJ1-5; D remains unclear. The V end lost 8 bases, the J end lost 3 bases, and 8 bases lay between the germline ends. CDR3 length: 12 amino acids. The CDR3 sequence: CASGRANQPQHF. CDR3 coding DNA: TGTGCCAGCGGAAGGGCCAATCAGCCCCAGCATTTT.

This clonotype was recorded many times. The chain links TRBV5-8 to TRBJ2-1; TRBD2 matches 12 bases. This CDR3 is 13 amino acids long. Germline CDR1 and CDR2: SGHTS and YDEGEE. V was pared by 3 bases and J by 8 bases, with 0 bases of the junction left unmatched. DNA for the CDR3: TGTGCCAGCAGCTGGACTAGCGGGGATGAGCAGTTCTTC. Translating it yields CASSWTSGDEQFF.

V gene TRBV9 combines with J gene TRBJ1-4; D is perhaps TRBD1 (6 bases). Germline loops: CDR1 SGDLS, CDR2 YYNGEE. Between the trimmed V and J ends, which lost 4 bases and 3 bases, there was a span of 10 bases. The CDR3 spans 14 residues. The CDR3 is CASSTQGSNEKLFF. CDR3 in DNA: TGTGCCAGCAGCACACAGGGCTCTAATGAAAAACTGTTTTTT.